The 8 T cell receptor beta chains in this list originate from one sample, sequenced in a study of siplizumab effects on memory and regulatory T cells. The protocol was immunoSEQ multiplex PCR, while the TCRdb copy is restricted to in-frame clones and leaves out a portion. The sample carries about 72,000 clones, 75% to 95% recorded once. Material: CD8+ T cells sorted from blood. The receptors were sampled from a human donor in good health.

Note on this clone: Additional DNA sequences in this sample encode the identical CDR3. V and J are TRBV25-1 and TRBJ2-7; no clear D. The V end lost 6 bases, the J end lost 3 bases, and 6 bases lay between the germline ends. Germline V gene sequence: CDR1 MGHDK, CDR2 SYGVNS. The CDR3 is 11 residues long. The CDR3, as DNA: TGTGCCAGCAGAGGAAGCTACGAGCAGTACTTC. It specifies CASRGSYEQYF.

The count of this clone is one. At one of its ends the junction is not consistent with the germline gene, which may arise from a read error. V is TRBV5-4 and J is TRBJ2-1; TRBD2 agrees at 8 bases. The germline V gene has CDR1 SGHNT and CDR2 YYREEE (reference sequence). The CDR3 totals 16 residues. The CDR3 protein is CAISHLGRGVYNEQFF. DNA for the CDR3: TGTGCCATCAGCCACCTAGGGCGGGGGGTCTACAATGAGCAGTTCTTC.

The rearrangement links TRBV6-1 to TRBJ1-3; D is undetermined. The germline V gene has CDR1 MNHNS and CDR2 SASEGT. The V gene lost 2 bases and the J gene lost 3 bases, with 11 bases spanning the gap. This CDR3 contains 15 residues. CDR3 coding DNA: TGTGCCAGCAGTGAATGGAGAGGGAGTGGAAACACCATATATTTT. Its translation: CASSEWRGSGNTIYF.

This clone was seen once. The chain links TRBV6-5 to TRBJ2-7, with D uncertain. Trimming took 2 bases from V and 1 from J, leaving 6 bases between them. The CDR3 is 13 amino acids. The germline CDR1 and CDR2 sequences are MNHEY and SVGAGI. CDR3 DNA sequence: TGTGCCAGCAGTTACGCACCGTCCTACGAGCAGTACTTC. Protein product: CASSYAPSYEQYF.

This clone was observed once. The gene calls are TRBV12-5 and TRBJ2-2; 10 bases are shared with TRBD1. Germline V gene sequence: CDR1 LGHNT, CDR2 FRNRAP. V lost 6 bases and J lost 3; bases outside the gene matches: 4. CDR3 length: 15 residues. CDR3 sequence: CASGFGTGDTGELFF. The CDR3 region has the DNA TGTGCTAGTGGCTTCGGGACAGGGGACACCGGGGAGCTGTTTTTT.

The genes are TRBV9 and TRBJ2-2, with a weak D call TRBD2 (6 bases). Germline CDR1 and CDR2: SGDLS and YYNGEE. This CDR3 has 16 amino acids. Trimming removed 0 bases at V and 4 bases at J, with 13 bases between. CDR3 amino acids: CASSVVPGTGTGELFF. In DNA form, the CDR3 reads TGTGCCAGCAGCGTAGTCCCCGGGACTGGCACCGGGGAGCTGTTTTTT.

V is TRBV6-4 and J is TRBJ2-1; 7 positions agree with TRBD2. The CDR3 sequence is 15 residues long. CDR1 and CDR2 from the germline V gene are MRHNA and SNTAGT. With 0 bases clipped from V and 8 bases from J, the junction kept 7 bases outside the gene matches. DNA of the CDR3: TGTGCCAGCAGTGACTCGAATAGTGGGGGGGATGAGCAGTTCTTC. It translates to CASSDSNSGGDEQFF.

The V gene is TRBV7-6, the J gene TRBJ1-2; D is unresolved. The CDR3 runs to 15 residues. V shed 5 bases and J shed 2 bases, with 15 bases lying between them. The germline gives CDR1 SGHVS, CDR2 FNYEAQ. CDR3 region: CASSLASGPNYGYTF. CDR3 bases: TGTGCCAGCAGCCTCGCTTCGGGCCCGAACTATGGCTACACCTTC. Using reference TRBV7-6 and TRBJ1-2 for the parts outside the CDR3, the full variable domain is GAGVSQSPRYKVTKRGQDVALRCDPISGHVSLYWYRQALGQGPEFLTYFNYEAQQDKSGLPNDRFSAERPEGSISTLTIQRTEQRDSAMYRCASSLASGPNYGYTFGSGTRLTVV.